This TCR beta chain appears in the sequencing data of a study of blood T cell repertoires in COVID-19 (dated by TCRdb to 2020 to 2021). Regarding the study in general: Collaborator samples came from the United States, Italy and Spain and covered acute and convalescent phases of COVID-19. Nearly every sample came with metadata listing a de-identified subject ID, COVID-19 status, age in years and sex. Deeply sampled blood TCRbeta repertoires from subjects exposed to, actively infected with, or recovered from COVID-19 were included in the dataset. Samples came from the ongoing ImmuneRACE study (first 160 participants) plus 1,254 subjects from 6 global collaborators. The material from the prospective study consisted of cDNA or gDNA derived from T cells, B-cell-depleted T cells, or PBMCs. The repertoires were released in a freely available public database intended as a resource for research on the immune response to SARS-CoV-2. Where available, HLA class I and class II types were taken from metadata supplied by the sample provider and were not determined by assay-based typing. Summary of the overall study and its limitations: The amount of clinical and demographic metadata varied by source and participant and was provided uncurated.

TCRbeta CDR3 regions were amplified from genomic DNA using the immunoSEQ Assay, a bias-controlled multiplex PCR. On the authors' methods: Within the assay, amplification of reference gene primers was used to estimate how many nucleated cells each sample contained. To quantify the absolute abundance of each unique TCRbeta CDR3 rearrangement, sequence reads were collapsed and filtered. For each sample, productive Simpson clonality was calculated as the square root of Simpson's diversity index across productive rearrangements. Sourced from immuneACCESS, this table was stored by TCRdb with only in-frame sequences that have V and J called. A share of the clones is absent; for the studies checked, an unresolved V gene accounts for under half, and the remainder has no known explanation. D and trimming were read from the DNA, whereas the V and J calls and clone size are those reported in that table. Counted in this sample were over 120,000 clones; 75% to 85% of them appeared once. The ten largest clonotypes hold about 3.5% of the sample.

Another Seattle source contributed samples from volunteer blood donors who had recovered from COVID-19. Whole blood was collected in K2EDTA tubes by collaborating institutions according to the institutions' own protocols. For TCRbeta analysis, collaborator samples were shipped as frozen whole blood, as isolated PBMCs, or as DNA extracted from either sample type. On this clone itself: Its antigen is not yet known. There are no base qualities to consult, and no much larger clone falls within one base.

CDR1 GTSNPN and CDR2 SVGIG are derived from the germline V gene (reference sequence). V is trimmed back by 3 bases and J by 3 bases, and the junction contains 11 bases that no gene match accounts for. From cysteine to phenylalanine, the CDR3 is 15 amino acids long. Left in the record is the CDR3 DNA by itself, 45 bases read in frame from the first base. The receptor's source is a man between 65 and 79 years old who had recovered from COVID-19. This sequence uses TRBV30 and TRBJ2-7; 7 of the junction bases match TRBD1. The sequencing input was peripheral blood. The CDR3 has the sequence CAWRRSGTAVYEQYF. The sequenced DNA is TGTGCCTGGAGGCGATCCGGGACAGCCGTCTACGAGCAGTACTTC.